The 28 T cell receptor beta chains presented below share a single source sample, sequenced in a study of brain metastases from non-small cell lung cancer. Sequencing was performed with immunoSEQ multiplex PCR; in TCRdb, only in-frame clones are kept and a portion is missing. The sample contains roughly 4,600 clones, about 79% of which appear only once. The sequenced sample consisted of primary lung tumor tissue. The receptors come from a donor over 35 with non-small cell lung cancer.

The V call is TRBV6-2 or TRBV6-3, the J call TRBJ2-3; possible D gene TRBD1, 6 bases. From germline, CDR1 is MNHEY and CDR2 SVGEGT. Deletions cut 5 bases from V and 4 bases from J, with 16 bases between. The CDR3 sequence is 15 residues long. CDR3 residues: CASSTTRDTPDTQYF. DNA of the CDR3: TGTGCCAGCAGTACCACCCGGGACACCCCAGATACGCAGTATTTT.

The chain links TRBV16 to TRBJ1-1; D is unclear. This CDR3 has 13 amino acids. The ends were cut back, 2 bases at V and 2 bases at J, with 6 bases in the middle. Looked up from germline, CDR1 is KGHSY and CDR2 is FQNENV. The CDR3 protein is CASSQLGNTEAFF. The CDR3 DNA follows: TGTGCCAGCAGCCAACTTGGCAACACTGAAGCTTTCTTT.

As concerns this clone: A single base separates this from a much larger clone, so it may be a read error. Distinct nucleotide sequences in the sample also encode this CDR3. The V and J genes are TRBV25-1 and TRBJ1-2, with D perhaps matching TRBD1 (5 bases). CDR1 is MGHDK, CDR2 SYGVNS, per germline. The length of the CDR3 is 13 residues. Deletions cut 4 bases from V and 4 bases from J, with 10 bases between. The CDR3 DNA sequence: TGTGCCAGCAGTGGAGGTGACAGCTATGGCTACACCTTC. Its protein product is CASSGGDSYGYTF.

This clone was recorded only once. The chain links TRBV19 to TRBJ2-2; 8 bases map to TRBD2. Unmatched junction bases numbered 4, after V lost 4 bases and J lost 0 bases. From germline, CDR1 is LNHDA and CDR2 SQIVND (reference sequence). CDR3 length: 16 amino acids. As DNA, the CDR3 is TGTGCCAGTAGTAGCCCGGGGGGGGCGAACACCGGGGAGCTGTTTTTT. Its protein is CASSSPGGANTGELFF.

Here the CDR3 DNA reads TGTGCCAGTAGTATCTCGGGAGTTCCTAGCACAGATACGCAGTATTTT. It encodes CASSISGVPSTDTQYF. The V and J genes are TRBV19 and TRBJ2-3, with D possibly being TRBD2 (6 bases). V lost 3 bases and J lost 0, with 13 bases in between. CDR1 LNHDA and CDR2 SQIVND come from the germline V gene (reference sequence). This CDR3 comprises 16 residues.

V gene TRBV7-2 combines with J gene TRBJ2-7, with no clear D. Germline assignment: CDR1 SGHTA and CDR2 FQGNSA. The CDR3 extends over 13 amino acids. Trimming removed 1 base at V and 3 bases at J, with 7 bases between. DNA for the CDR3: TGTGCCAGCAGCTTAGACTGGATCTACGAGCAGTACGTC. Translation: CASSLDWIYEQYV.

A single count supports this clone. Other DNA sequences in the same sample also yield this CDR3. J is TRBJ1-2 and V is TRBV2; D remains unclear. V was trimmed by 5 bases and J by 5 bases, leaving 9 bases between them. The germline CDR1 and CDR2 sequences are SNHLY and FYNNEI. The CDR3 contains 12 residues. The CDR3 protein is CASSYDNYGYTF. CDR3 nucleotide sequence: TGTGCCAGCAGTTATGACAATTATGGCTACACCTTC.

The CDR3 region has the DNA TGTGCCATCAGTGTTAGGCCCACCGGGGAGCTGTTTTTT. This gives the protein CAISVRPTGELFF. This rearrangement joins TRBV10-3 to TRBJ2-2; D is uncertain. Trimming pared 4 bases from V and 4 bases from J, leaving 7 bases between. Germline V gene lookup returns CDR1 ENHRY and CDR2 SYGVKD. CDR3 length: 13 amino acids.

V gene TRBV24-1 combines with J gene TRBJ1-5; D might be TRBD1 (5 bases). Germline CDR1 KGHDR, CDR2 SFDVKD. Between the trimmed V and J ends, which lost 1 base and 3 bases, there was a span of 12 bases. The CDR3 has 16 amino acids. In DNA form, the CDR3 reads TGTGCCACCAGTGATTTTGGGGAAGGGGACAATCAGCCCCAGCATTTT. Protein product: CATSDFGEGDNQPQHF.

The V call is TRBV10-3, the J call TRBJ2-1; a weak D match, TRBD2 (6 bases). This CDR3 has 14 amino acids. CDR1 and CDR2 from the germline V gene are ENHRY and SYGVKD. Trimming took 8 bases from V and 5 from J, leaving 16 bases between them. DNA for the CDR3: TGTGCCATCCGCCGGGACTCGCCAAACAATGAGCAGTTCTTC. Translation: CAIRRDSPNNEQFF.

This clone occurred a few times. The chain carries TRBV27 and TRBJ2-5, with D perhaps assigned TRBD1 or TRBD2 (7 bases each). CDR3 length: 14 amino acids. CDR1 is MNHEY and CDR2 is SMNVEV in the germline V gene (reference sequence). V was trimmed by 6 bases and J by 4 bases, leaving 15 bases between them. CDR3 bases: TGTGCCAGCAGGATCAGGGGGGGGCCAGAGACCCAGTACTTC. Amino acids: CASRIRGGPETQYF.

V gene TRBV7-2 combines with J gene TRBJ2-5; 9 bases match TRBD2. The CDR3 is 16 amino acids. V was clipped by 2 bases and J by 2 bases; unmatched bases: 6. From germline, CDR1 is SGHTA and CDR2 FQGNSA. The DNA for the CDR3 is TGTGCCAGCAGCTTACGGTGGGCGGGGGGGCAAGAGACCCAGTACTTC. Amino acids: CASSLRWAGGQETQYF.

The V gene is TRBV15, the J gene TRBJ1-1; D might be TRBD1 (6 bases). The V end was cut by 2 bases, the J end by 4 bases, with 14 bases between. CDR3 length: 15 amino acids. CDR1 and CDR2 (germline): LNHNV, YYDKDF (reference sequence). The CDR3 DNA reads as TGTGCCACCAGCAGAAACAGGGATGTTGGCACTGAAGCTTTCTTT. The encoded protein is CATSRNRDVGTEAFF.

The chain uses TRBV6-2 or TRBV6-3 and TRBJ1-6, with D uncertain. V was cut by 2 bases and J by 10 bases, with 3 bases left in between. The V gene's germline CDR1 is MNHEY and CDR2 SVGEGT. The CDR3 spans 11 residues. CDR3 DNA: TGTGCCAGCAGTTACAACTCACCCCTCCACTTT. It codes for CASSYNSPLHF.

The V and J genes are TRBV7-3 and TRBJ2-1, with 10 bases identical to TRBD2. The CDR3 loop spans 13 amino acids. Germline-derived CDR1 and CDR2 are SGHTA and FQGTGA. Trimming took 5 bases from V and 9 from J; bases not matched to a gene: 4. CDR3 in DNA: TGTGCCAGCAGCCAGCGGGGGGGCCGTGAGCAGTTCTTC. Translation gives CASSQRGGREQFF. Complete variable domain (other parts from reference TRBV7-3 and TRBJ2-1): GAGVSQTPSNKVTEKGKYVELRCDPISGHTALYWYRQSLGQGPEFLIYFQGTGAADDSGLPNDRFFAVRPEGSVSTLKIQRTERGDSAVYLCASSQRGGREQFFGPGTRLTVL.

V and J are TRBV6-4 and TRBJ1-5; D not resolved. CDR3 size: 13 residues. CDR1 MRHNA and CDR2 SNTAGT come from the germline V gene. The V end lost 0 bases, the J end lost 3 bases, and 3 bases lay between the germline ends. The CDR3 loop is CASSDSNNQPQHF. CDR3 nucleotides: TGTGCCAGCAGTGACTCCAACAATCAGCCCCAGCATTTT.

The CDR3 reads CASSLNGVSTDTQYF. CDR3 bases: TGTGCCAGCAGCTTAAATGGCGTTAGCACAGATACGCAGTATTTT. The chain combines TRBV7-3 with TRBJ2-3; D uncertain. Per germline, CDR1 SGHTA and CDR2 FQGTGA. CDR3 size: 15 residues. Trimming pared 1 base from V and 0 bases from J, leaving 8 bases between. The whole variable domain, remainder taken from reference TRBV7-3 and TRBJ2-3, is GAGVSQTPSNKVTEKGKYVELRCDPISGHTALYWYRQSLGQGPEFLIYFQGTGAADDSGLPNDRFFAVRPEGSVSTLKIQRTERGDSAVYLCASSLNGVSTDTQYFGPGTRLTVL.

V and J are TRBV20-1 and TRBJ2-7; D uncertain. The V gene lost 4 bases and the J gene lost 4 bases, with 8 bases spanning the gap. CDR1 and CDR2 from the germline V gene are DFQATT and SNEGSKA (reference sequence). The CDR3 totals 11 residues. The CDR3 protein is CSANSVYEQYV. As DNA, the CDR3 is TGCAGTGCTAACTCAGTTTACGAGCAGTACGTC.

This clone was recorded only once. The V call is TRBV2, the J call TRBJ1-2; tentative D call: TRBD1 (6 bases). Trimming took off 8 bases at V and 0 bases at J, with 10 bases between the two ends. The length of the CDR3 is 13 residues. CDR1 and CDR2 (germline): SNHLY, FYNNEI. In nucleotides, the CDR3 is TGTGCCAGCGCCCGGACAGCTAACTATGGCTACACCTTC. It specifies CASARTANYGYTF.

In nucleotides, the CDR3 is TGTGCCAGCAGTGAACGCCGGACAGCTGGGGTTTATGGCTACACCTTC. It yields the protein CASSERRTAGVYGYTF. The gene calls are TRBV6-1 and TRBJ1-2; tentative D call: TRBD1 (6 bases). The CDR3 is 16 residues long. Germline V gene sequence: CDR1 MNHNS, CDR2 SASEGT. V was pared by 2 bases and J by 5 bases, with 18 bases between.

The chain has TRBV6-6 and TRBJ2-5; possible D gene TRBD2, 6 bases. The CDR3 loop spans 16 amino acids. Trimming stripped 6 bases from V and 0 bases from J, with 17 bases between. Per germline, CDR1 MNHNY and CDR2 SVGAGI (reference sequence). CDR3 sequence (DNA): TGTGCCAGCAGCCTCGGCTCGCGGGATTACCAAGAGACCCAGTACTTC. This sequence encodes CASSLGSRDYQETQYF.

The gene calls are TRBV28 and TRBJ1-1; 7 bases map to TRBD1. From germline, CDR1 is MDHEN and CDR2 SYDVKM. CDR3 length: 15 residues. V lost 5 bases to trimming and J lost 1 base; unmatched junction nucleotides: 7. CDR3 amino acids: CASSLSGGRNTEAFF. CDR3 nucleotide sequence: TGTGCCAGCAGTCTATCAGGGGGTCGGAACACTGAAGCTTTCTTT.

This clone was seen a handful of times. The V gene is TRBV14, the J gene TRBJ1-2; TRBD1 aligns across 10 bases. This CDR3 is 17 amino acids long. The V gene end was trimmed by 1 base and the J gene end by 8 bases; junction bases not matched to a gene: 13. Germline CDR1 reads SGHDN; CDR2 reads FVKESK. CDR3 residues: CASSQGRGQGISRGYTF. The CDR3, as DNA: TGTGCCAGCAGCCAAGGTCGGGGACAGGGGATTTCGCGCGGCTACACCTTC. Drawing the rest from reference TRBV14 and TRBJ1-2, the complete variable domain is EAGVTQFPSHSVIEKGQTVTLRCDPISGHDNLYWYRRVMGKEIKFLLHFVKESKQDESGMPNNRFLAERTGGTYSTLKVQPAELEDSGVYFCASSQGRGQGISRGYTFGSGTRLTVV.

The chain is built from TRBV5-1 and TRBJ1-1; D is undetermined. Trimming took off 4 bases at V and 3 bases at J, with 16 bases between the two ends. CDR1 and CDR2 (germline): SGHRS, YFSETQ. The CDR3 runs 15 residues. CDR3 nucleotides: TGCGCCAGCAGCCCCCGCGGAGGGAGGGACACTGAAGCTTTCTTT. This sequence encodes CASSPRGGRDTEAFF.

This clone has just one count. This chain connects TRBV21-1 to TRBJ2-7; the tabulated D call, TRBD2, remains unverified against the DNA. TRBV21-1 is listed as a pseudogene. The CDR3 contains 20 residues. CDR3 sequence: CASSSRKGGRGRSSHYEQYV. DNA of the CDR3: TGTGCCAGCAGCTCTCGTAAGGGGGGGCGCGGGCGATCCTCGCATTACGAGCAGTACGTC.

This CDR3 reads CASSQELLGQTKNIQYF. CDR3 sequence (DNA): TGCGCCAGCAGCCAAGAACTTTTGGGACAGACCAAAAACATTCAGTACTTC. The chain joins TRBV4-3 to TRBJ2-4; 7 bases are a match to TRBD1. Trimming at V came to 0 bases and at J to 2 bases, leaving 7 bases not matched to a gene. The CDR3 has 17 residues. The germline V gene has CDR1 LGHNA and CDR2 YSLEER.

V and J are TRBV18 and TRBJ1-2; D gene unclear. Per the germline V gene, CDR1 is KGHSH and CDR2 is LQKENI. Between the trimmed V and J ends, which lost 0 bases and 7 bases, there was a span of 15 bases. The CDR3 is 15 residues long. The CDR3 loop reads CASSPPGAAAGGYTF. As DNA, the CDR3 is TGTGCCAGCTCACCACCTGGCGCCGCGGCGGGTGGCTACACCTTC.

V is TRBV6-5 and J is TRBJ1-6, with D unresolved. V lost 5 bases to trimming and J lost 0 bases, with 8 bases between them. The CDR3 runs 15 residues. In germline, CDR1 is MNHEY, CDR2 SVGAGI. CDR3 coding DNA: TGTGCCAGCAGTATCCAGAGCTCCTATAATTCACCCCTCCACTTT. As protein: CASSIQSSYNSPLHF.